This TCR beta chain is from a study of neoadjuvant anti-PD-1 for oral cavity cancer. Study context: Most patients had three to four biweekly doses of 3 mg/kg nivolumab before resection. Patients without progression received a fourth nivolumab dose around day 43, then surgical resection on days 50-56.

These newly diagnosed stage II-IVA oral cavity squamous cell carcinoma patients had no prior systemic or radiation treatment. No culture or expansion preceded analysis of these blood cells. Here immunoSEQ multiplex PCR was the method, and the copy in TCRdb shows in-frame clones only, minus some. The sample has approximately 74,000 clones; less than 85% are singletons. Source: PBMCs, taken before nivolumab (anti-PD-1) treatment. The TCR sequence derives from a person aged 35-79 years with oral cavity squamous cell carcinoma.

CDR3 loop: CASSQETGGGNQPQHF. The DNA of the CDR3 is TGCGCCAGCAGCCAAGAGACAGGGGGCGGGAATCAGCCCCAGCATTTT. The chain has TRBV4-1 and TRBJ1-5, with 10 bases fitting TRBD1. Trimming cost V 0 bases and J 4 bases; bases outside gene matches: 3. The CDR3 sequence is 16 residues long. Per the germline V gene, CDR1 is MGHRA and CDR2 is YSYEKL.